This paragraph covers one T cell receptor (beta chain) sequence. This record belongs to a study of shared clonotypes between healthy human individuals. Germline V gene data show CDR1 as GTSNPN and CDR2 as SVGIG (reference sequence). CDR3 size: 14 residues. The ends lost 4 bases at V and 1 base at J; junction bases unmatched: 4. Profiling relied on immunoSEQ multiplex PCR, and the TCRdb table lists in-frame clones only, not all of them. The table has about 2.4 million clones, over 85% seen once. This TCR was sampled from a man between 18 and 29 years old in good health. Specimen: naive CD4+ T cells sorted from blood. Subset: CD45RA+ positively selected. The V call is TRBV30, the J call TRBJ1-1; 9 bases fit TRBD1. The CDR3 region has the DNA TGTGCCTGGACCCCGGGACAGGGGAACACTGAAGCTTTCTTT. It encodes CAWTPGQGNTEAFF.